The 30 T cell receptor beta chains reported below all come from one sample, sequenced in a study of blood T cell repertoires in COVID-19 (dated by TCRdb to the early 2020s). Receptors were amplified or captured by the immunoSEQ multiplex PCR assay. Drawn from immuneACCESS, this table holds only the in-frame rearrangements with V and J called that TCRdb kept. Clones are partly lost; checked studies trace under half to an unresolved V gene and leave the rest unexplained. The sample records around 200,000 clones, approximately 85% of which are singletons. Clones ranked in the top ten supply about 5% of the sample. What was sequenced was peripheral blood. The receptors here all came from a woman of 80 years or more with acute or convalescent COVID-19.

The J gene is TRBJ2-7, the V gene TRBV13; TRBD2 agrees at 7 bases. The germline V gene encodes CDR1 PRHDT and CDR2 FYEKMQ (reference sequence). This CDR3 has 15 residues. Trimming at V came to 4 bases and at J to 3 bases, leaving 9 bases not matched to a gene. CDR3 coding DNA: TGTGCCAGCAGCTCTAGTTTCACTAGCGTCTACGAGCAGTACTTC. Translation gives CASSSSFTSVYEQYF.

The chain uses TRBV6-5 and TRBJ1-2; 8 bases are a match to TRBD1. The CDR3 is 14 amino acids. CDR1 and CDR2 (germline): MNHEY, SVGAGI. Trimming removed 10 bases from V and 3 bases from J; junction bases left unmatched: 10. CDR3 in DNA: TGTGCCACCCTCCAACAGGGGGTGGACTATGGCTACACCTTC. Translating gives CATLQQGVDYGYTF.

Comments on this clone: This sample also contains other DNA sequences that code for the same CDR3. The chain is built from TRBV19 and TRBJ1-1; TRBD1 matches at 7 bases. Germline loops: CDR1 LNHDA, CDR2 SQIVND (reference sequence). The CDR3 covers 13 residues. The V and J ends lost 4 bases and 4 bases, in that order; junction bases with no gene match: 3. CDR3 protein: CASSTTGSTEAFF. CDR3 bases: TGTGCCAGTAGTACGACAGGGTCCACTGAAGCTTTCTTT.

This rearrangement joins TRBV6-6 to TRBJ1-3; a weak D match, TRBD1 (5 bases). Looked up from germline, CDR1 is MNHNY and CDR2 is SVGAGI (reference sequence). The CDR3 loop spans 17 amino acids. The V end lost 5 bases, the J end lost 3 bases, and 20 bases lay between the germline ends. Here the CDR3 reads CASSPSPWGVDGNTIYF. DNA for the CDR3: TGTGCCAGCAGTCCCTCTCCTTGGGGGGTCGATGGAAACACCATATATTTT.

The V gene is TRBV18, the J gene TRBJ1-2; D gene unclear. The V end lost 0 bases, the J end lost 8 bases, and 10 bases lay between the germline ends. The CDR3 covers 13 residues. CDR1 KGHSH and CDR2 LQKENI come from the germline V gene. The DNA of the CDR3 is TGTGCCAGCTCACCACCCACAGCTCAAGGCTACACCTTC. Residues: CASSPPTAQGYTF.

This sequence joins TRBV2 and TRBJ1-5; D gene uncertain. Per the germline V gene, CDR1 is SNHLY and CDR2 is FYNNEI. The CDR3 sequence is 15 residues long. The V end lost 2 bases, the J end lost 2 bases, and 10 bases lay between the germline ends. The CDR3 nucleotides are TGTGCCAGCAGTGAATCGGGGTTGGGCAATCAGCCCCAGCATTTT. Amino acid sequence: CASSESGLGNQPQHF.

The chain employs TRBV18 and TRBJ2-7; D may be TRBD2 (6 bases). This CDR3 comprises 15 residues. Germline V gene lookup returns CDR1 KGHSH and CDR2 LQKENI. The V end was cut by 2 bases, the J end by 6 bases, with 17 bases between. The CDR3 protein is CASSPRDSPPTEQYF. The DNA for the CDR3 is TGTGCCAGCTCACCAAGGGACTCTCCTCCTACCGAGCAGTACTTC.

This chain joins TRBV7-2 and TRBJ1-2, with 7 bases that match TRBD1. Trimming at V came to 6 bases and at J to 5 bases, leaving 6 bases not matched to a gene. Germline assignment: CDR1 SGHTA and CDR2 FQGNSA. The CDR3 runs to 13 residues. CDR3 bases: TGTGCCAGCAGACAGGGGACTGAATATGGCTACACCTTC. It specifies CASRQGTEYGYTF.

This chain uses TRBV6-5 with TRBJ2-1; TRBD2 might be the D (5 bases). This CDR3 spans 13 amino acids. The V end lost 8 bases, the J end lost 4 bases, and 12 bases lay between the germline ends. Germline V CDR1 and CDR2: MNHEY, SVGAGI. The CDR3 coding sequence is TGTGCCAGCGCGGGCGACATTTACAATGAGCAGTTCTTC. Its translation: CASAGDIYNEQFF.

This chain joins TRBV5-1 and TRBJ1-4; TRBD1 might be the D (6 bases). This CDR3 is built from 16 residues. The V and J ends lost 4 bases and 4 bases respectively, with 17 bases between them. Germline CDR1 and CDR2: SGHRS and YFSETQ. Written as DNA, the CDR3 is TGCGCCAGCAGCCCCATTCACGGACAGCTTAATGAAAAACTGTTTTTT. Its protein product is CASSPIHGQLNEKLFF.

Written as DNA, the CDR3 is TGTGCCAGCAGCTTAGTAGGGGGTCGCGAGCAGTACTTC. This gives the protein CASSLVGGREQYF. The chain combines TRBV7-9 with TRBJ2-7; the D gene is possibly TRBD1 (6 bases). CDR1 and CDR2 from the germline V gene are SEHNR and FQNEAQ (reference sequence). Trimming shortened V by 1 base and J by 6 bases, and 10 bases separated the two germline ends. The CDR3 covers 13 residues. Together with reference TRBV7-9 and TRBJ2-7, the CDR3 gives the full variable domain: DTGVSQNPRHKITKRGQNVTFRCDPISEHNRLYWYRQTLGQGPEFLTYFQNEAQLEKSRLLSDRFSAERPKGSFSTLEIQRTEQGDSAMYLCASSLVGGREQYFGPGTRLTVT.

For the CDR3, the DNA is TGCGCCAGCAGTATACAGTCAATGAACACTGAAGCTTTCTTT. This encodes CASSIQSMNTEAFF. The chain employs TRBV5-1 and TRBJ1-1; no firm D call. Trimming removed 5 bases from V and 0 bases from J, with 11 bases in between. From germline, CDR1 is SGHRS and CDR2 YFSETQ. This CDR3 comprises 14 residues. Together with reference TRBV5-1 and TRBJ1-1, the CDR3 gives the full variable domain: KAGVTQTPRYLIKTRGQQVTLSCSPISGHRSVSWYQQTPGQGLQFLFEYFSETQRNKGNFPGRFSGRQFSNSRSEMNVSTLELGDSALYLCASSIQSMNTEAFFGQGTRLTVV.

V and J are TRBV29-1 and TRBJ1-1; no firm D call. The germline gives CDR1 SQVTM, CDR2 ANQGSEA. The CDR3 covers 14 residues. V dropped 7 bases and J dropped 0 bases, with 15 bases sitting between them. CDR3 region: CSALDYTLNTEAFF. CDR3 nucleotides: TGCAGCGCCTTGGACTACACTTTGAACACTGAAGCTTTCTTT.

The V gene is TRBV6-5, the J gene TRBJ1-2; 7 positions match TRBD1. Germline loops: CDR1 MNHEY, CDR2 SVGAGI. The CDR3 is 13 residues long. Unmatched junction bases numbered 9, after V lost 6 bases and J lost 8 bases. The CDR3 region has the DNA TGTGCCAGCAGAGCTGACAGGGTTGTCGGCTACACCTTC. Its protein is CASRADRVVGYTF.

This chain links TRBV5-5 with TRBJ1-3; D gene ambiguous. Trimming cost V 0 bases and J 2 bases, with 9 bases left between them. The CDR3 sequence is 15 residues long. The germline V gene has CDR1 SGHKS and CDR2 YYEKEE (reference sequence). The CDR3 sequence is CASSLDRGTGNTIYF. The DNA of the CDR3 is TGTGCCAGCAGCTTGGATCGGGGAACTGGAAACACCATATATTTT.

This clone came up a few times. This sequence joins TRBV11-2 and TRBJ1-1; D remains unclear. Looked up from germline, CDR1 is SGHAT and CDR2 is FQNNGV. The CDR3 loop spans 14 amino acids. Trimming removed 0 bases from V and 11 bases from J, with 16 bases in between. The CDR3 here is CASSLDLQQVIAFF. Here the CDR3 DNA reads TGTGCCAGCAGCTTAGATCTCCAGCAGGTGATCGCTTTCTTT.

This chain links TRBV30 with TRBJ2-1; TRBD2 matches at 9 bases. The CDR3 loop spans 13 amino acids. CDR1 GTSNPN and CDR2 SVGIG come from the germline V gene (reference sequence). J lost 10 bases, V lost 0 bases, and 4 bases had no gene match. The CDR3 nucleotides read TGTGCCTGGAGTGTAGGACTAGCGCGCGAGCAGTTCTTC. Its translation: CAWSVGLAREQFF.

This chain joins TRBV7-2 and TRBJ2-7; 10 bases fit TRBD2. This CDR3 region has 15 residues. CDR1 and CDR2 from the germline V gene are SGHTA and FQGNSA. Unmatched junction bases numbered 8, after V lost 5 bases and J lost 4 bases. CDR3 nucleotides: TGTGCCAGCAGCCTGGGGGCTAGCGGGAGTTACGAGCAGTACTTC. Amino acids: CASSLGASGSYEQYF.

The chain employs TRBV7-9 and TRBJ1-6; 10 bases are shared with TRBD1. J lost 6 bases, V lost 1 base, and 9 bases had no gene match. The CDR3 is 18 amino acids. Germline loops: CDR1 SEHNR, CDR2 FQNEAQ (reference sequence). The CDR3 nucleotides are TGTGCCAGCAGCTTAGGAGTTGGGGGACAGGGGCGTAATTCACCCCTCCACTTT. Its translation is CASSLGVGGQGRNSPLHF.

In this sample, this clone turned up once. V and J are TRBV19 and TRBJ2-3; TRBD2 matches 8 bases. J gave up 3 bases and V 10 bases, and 12 bases lay outside the gene matches. Germline CDR1 LNHDA, CDR2 SQIVND (reference sequence). CDR3 length equals 15 residues. The DNA of the CDR3 is TGTGCCACCCAGCGGGGGAGAGTGAGTACAGATACGCAGTATTTT. Translated, it gives CATQRGRVSTDTQYF.

The chain recombines TRBV7-2 with TRBJ2-3; weak D call: TRBD1 (6 bases). The CDR3 spans 17 residues. The ends were cut back, 5 bases at V and 4 bases at J, with 22 bases in the middle. Germline V lookup: CDR1 SGHTA, CDR2 FQGNSA. The CDR3 region has the DNA TGTGCCAGCAGCCCCCGGCGAACAGGGAGAGGGGCAGATACGCAGTATTTT. Translated: CASSPRRTGRGADTQYF.

CDR3 bases: TGTGCCAGTAGTTCTTACTCCGGGACAGATTTACACTATGGCTACACCTTC. Translation gives CASSSYSGTDLHYGYTF. V usage is TRBV19 and J usage is TRBJ1-2; 7 bases agree with TRBD1. Germline lookup yields CDR1 LNHDA and CDR2 SQIVND (reference sequence). After removal of 5 bases from V and 3 bases from J, the junction contained 15 bases not matched to a gene. This CDR3 contains 17 residues. Using reference TRBV19 and TRBJ1-2 for the parts outside the CDR3, the full variable domain is DGGITQSPKYLFRKEGQNVTLSCEQNLNHDAMYWYRQDPGQGLRLIYYSQIVNDFQKGDIAEGYSVSREKKESFPLTVTSAQKNPTAFYLCASSSYSGTDLHYGYTFGSGTRLTVV.

The J gene is TRBJ1-6, the V gene TRBV27, with a weak D call TRBD1 (5 bases). The V and J ends lost 5 bases and 7 bases respectively, with 15 bases between them. The CDR3 covers 15 residues. The V gene's germline CDR1 is MNHEY and CDR2 SMNVEV (reference sequence). The CDR3 DNA follows: TGTGCCAGCAGTCTGGTACTGGAGGGGAATTCACCCCTCCACTTT. Translating gives CASSLVLEGNSPLHF.

J is TRBJ2-3 and V is TRBV5-1, with 14 bases lining up with TRBD2. CDR1 is SGHRS and CDR2 is YFSETQ in the germline V gene. The V and J ends lost 1 base and 5 bases, in that order; junction bases with no gene match: 21. CDR3 size: 22 residues. The DNA of the CDR3 is TGCGCCAGCAGCTTGTATGGTCGTGTTTCGGCGGGACTAGCGGGAGTAGGAGATACGCAGTATTTT. It specifies CASSLYGRVSAGLAGVGDTQYF.

DNA of the CDR3: TGTGCCAGCGGGGCTTTCTATGGCACGAAAAACATTCAGTACTTC. Its protein is CASGAFYGTKNIQYF. The chain uses TRBV6-5 and TRBJ2-4, with a possible D match to TRBD1 (5 bases). The CDR3 covers 15 residues. The V end was cut by 8 bases, the J end by 4 bases, with 18 bases between. Per germline, CDR1 MNHEY and CDR2 SVGAGI.

This clone has just a few counts. This chain uses TRBV6-2 or TRBV6-3 with TRBJ1-5, with 7 bases fitting TRBD1. CDR1 and CDR2 (germline): MNHEY, SVGEGT. Germline trimming cut 2 bases from V and 3 bases from J; bases unmatched to any gene: 7. This CDR3 has 16 residues. CDR3 amino acids: CASSYRGQDLNQPQHF. DNA of the CDR3: TGTGCCAGCAGTTACAGAGGACAGGACCTCAATCAGCCCCAGCATTTT.

In its sample, this clone was seen a few times. The genes are TRBV29-1 and TRBJ1-1; 10 bases map to TRBD1. The length of the CDR3 is 14 residues. With V trimmed by 6 bases and J by 4 bases, 8 bases remained unmatched. The germline gives CDR1 SQVTM, CDR2 ANQGSEA. The CDR3 region has the DNA TGCAGCGTGACTTGGACAGGGGGGGCCACTGAAGCTTTCTTT. As protein: CSVTWTGGATEAFF.

This clone was found once. This chain links TRBV5-6 with TRBJ1-1; 9 nucleotides match TRBD1. The CDR3 is made up of 14 amino acids. Germline trimming cut 2 bases from V and 4 bases from J; bases unmatched to any gene: 3. The germline V gene has CDR1 SGHDT and CDR2 YYEEEE. In DNA, the CDR3 is TGTGCCAGCAGCTTTGGACAGGGGACCACTGAAGCTTTCTTT. Encoded protein: CASSFGQGTTEAFF.

The genes are TRBV4-2 and TRBJ2-2; 10 bases agree with TRBD1. The length of the CDR3 is 17 residues. V was clipped by 2 bases and J by 5 bases; unmatched bases: 8. Germline CDR1 LGHNA, CDR2 YNFKEQ. Written as DNA, the CDR3 is TGTGCCAGCAGCCAATACCGGACAGGGGGTAGGACCGGGGAGCTGTTTTTT. This translates into CASSQYRTGGRTGELFF.

The sample holds a few counts of this clone. The chain couples TRBV7-8 to TRBJ1-6; D unclear. Trimming pared 3 bases from V and 5 bases from J, leaving 14 bases between. Germline CDR1 is SGHVS and CDR2 is FQNEAQ. The CDR3 loop spans 16 amino acids. The CDR3 loop is CASSFLPGGNNSPLHF. Written as DNA, the CDR3 is TGTGCCAGCAGCTTCCTCCCCGGCGGAAATAATTCACCCCTCCACTTT.